The T cell receptor beta chain under discussion was sequenced for a study of T-cell reconstitution after alpha-beta-depleted transplantation in children. Trimming cost V 6 bases and J 5 bases; bases outside gene matches: 6. The germline CDR1 and CDR2 sequences are MDHEN and SYDVKM. The CDR3 runs to 14 residues. TCRbeta library construction was performed incorporating unique molecular identifiers. MiXCR was run by TCRdb on the PCR reads, yielding one entry per CDR3 protein. In the table there are 350,000 to 450,000 distinct CDR3 sequences, 13% of which are singletons. This clonotype came up a few times.

The input for sequencing was PBMCs, taken from the stem cell graft. The clonotype comes from a human donor who donated a stem cell graft to a child with Fanconi anemia. This chain links TRBV28 with TRBJ2-1; TRBD2 matches 8 bases. CDR3 residues: CASREGSGNNEQFF. CDR3 in DNA: TGTGCCAGCAGAGAGGGTAGCGGGAACAATGAGCAGTTCTTC.